The T cell receptor (beta chain) under discussion was sequenced for a study of blood T cell repertoires in COVID-19. The data were produced by immunoSEQ multiplex PCR, yet TCRdb's version contains in-frame clones alone and is incomplete. The sample lists fewer than 250,000 clones, around 85% seen once, with around 0.7% in the top ten. The specimen was peripheral blood. This clonotype originated in a middle-aged man with acute or convalescent COVID-19.

CDR3 in DNA: TGCGCCAGCAGCTTTAATCAGGATGAAAAACTGTTTTTT. Residues: CASSFNQDEKLFF. The chain is built from TRBV5-1 and TRBJ1-4; unclear D gene. CDR1 and CDR2 from the germline V gene are SGHRS and YFSETQ. The CDR3 consists of 13 residues. V was cut by 2 bases and J by 6 bases, with 8 bases left in between. Supplemented by reference TRBV5-1 and TRBJ1-4, the full variable domain reads KAGVTQTPRYLIKTRGQQVTLSCSPISGHRSVSWYQQTPGQGLQFLFEYFSETQRNKGNFPGRFSGRQFSNSRSEMNVSTLELGDSALYLCASSFNQDEKLFFGSGTQLSVL.